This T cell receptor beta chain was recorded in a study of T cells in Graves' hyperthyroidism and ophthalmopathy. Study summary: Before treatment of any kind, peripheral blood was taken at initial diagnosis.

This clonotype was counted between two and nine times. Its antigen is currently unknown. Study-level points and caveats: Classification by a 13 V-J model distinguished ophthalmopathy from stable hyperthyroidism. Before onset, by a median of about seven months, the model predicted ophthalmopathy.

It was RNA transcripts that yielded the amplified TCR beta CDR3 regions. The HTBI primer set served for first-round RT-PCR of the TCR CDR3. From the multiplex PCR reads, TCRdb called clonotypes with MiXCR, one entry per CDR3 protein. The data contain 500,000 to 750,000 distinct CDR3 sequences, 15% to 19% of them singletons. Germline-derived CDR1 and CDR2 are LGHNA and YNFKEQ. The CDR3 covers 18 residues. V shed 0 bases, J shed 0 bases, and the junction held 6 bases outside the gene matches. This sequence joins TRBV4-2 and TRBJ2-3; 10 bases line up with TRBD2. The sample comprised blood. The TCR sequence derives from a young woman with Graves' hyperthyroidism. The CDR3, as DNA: TGTGCCAGCAGCCAAGATTGGACTAGCGGAATTAGCACAGATACGCAGTATTTT. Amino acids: CASSQDWTSGISTDTQYF.